A single sample is the source of the 5 T cell receptor beta chains below, sequenced in a study of memory CD4+ T cells and cytomegalovirus serostatus. Single viable CD3+CD4+CD8-CD45RO+ cells were sorted as the memory CD4+ T cells. TCRdb's copy holds only in-frame clones and misses some; the assay was immunoSEQ multiplex PCR. Altogether some 44,000 clones are present, around 74% being singletons, with the ten largest covering 0.61%. Sequencing was carried out using memory CD4+ T cells from blood. All receptors come from an adult in good health and CMV-seronegative.

The CDR3 reads CASSPGTGGLGQPQHF. The CDR3 DNA follows: TGTGCCAGCAGCCCGGGGACAGGGGGCTTGGGTCAGCCCCAGCATTTT. This sequence joins TRBV5-6 and TRBJ1-5; 12 nucleotides line up with TRBD1. V lost 4 bases, J lost 6 bases, and 8 bases stayed unmatched. The CDR3 runs 16 residues. Per germline, CDR1 SGHDT and CDR2 YYEEEE.

The chain couples TRBV15 to TRBJ2-3; the match to TRBD1 covers 9 bases. The CDR3 is 15 residues long. The junction had 1 base not matched to a gene; V was cut back by 2 bases and J by 1 base. Per the germline V gene, CDR1 is LNHNV and CDR2 is YYDKDF (reference sequence). CDR3 amino acids: CATSRRDRGTDTQYF. CDR3 bases: TGTGCCACCAGCAGACGGGACAGGGGCACAGATACGCAGTATTTT.

The CDR3 sequence: CASSFLGVGGNTIYF. CDR3 DNA: TGCGCCAGCAGCTTCCTTGGGGTAGGAGGAAACACCATATATTTT. V usage is TRBV5-1 and J usage is TRBJ1-3; D remains ambiguous. The CDR3 spans 15 residues. Germline V lookup: CDR1 SGHRS, CDR2 YFSETQ. Deletions cut 2 bases from V and 4 bases from J, with 13 bases between.

This clone was seen once. This sequence joins TRBV30 and TRBJ1-1; 9 bases line up with TRBD1. The V segment lost 1 base and the J segment 10 bases; nucleotides outside the gene matches: 13. CDR1 is GTSNPN, CDR2 SVGIG, per germline (reference sequence). The length of the CDR3 is 15 residues. CDR3 sequence: CAWSAGTGRARGAFF. CDR3 sequence (DNA): TGTGCCTGGAGTGCCGGGACAGGGAGGGCGAGAGGAGCTTTCTTT.

J is TRBJ2-5 and V is TRBV6-1, with TRBD2 matching 8 bases. The germline CDR1 and CDR2 sequences are MNHNS and SASEGT. V shed 2 bases and J 5 bases; nucleotides not matched to a gene: 13. This CDR3 has 17 amino acids. The CDR3 sequence: CASSESSGATRGETQYF. As DNA, the CDR3 is TGTGCCAGCAGTGAAAGTAGCGGGGCTACGAGGGGTGAGACCCAGTACTTC.